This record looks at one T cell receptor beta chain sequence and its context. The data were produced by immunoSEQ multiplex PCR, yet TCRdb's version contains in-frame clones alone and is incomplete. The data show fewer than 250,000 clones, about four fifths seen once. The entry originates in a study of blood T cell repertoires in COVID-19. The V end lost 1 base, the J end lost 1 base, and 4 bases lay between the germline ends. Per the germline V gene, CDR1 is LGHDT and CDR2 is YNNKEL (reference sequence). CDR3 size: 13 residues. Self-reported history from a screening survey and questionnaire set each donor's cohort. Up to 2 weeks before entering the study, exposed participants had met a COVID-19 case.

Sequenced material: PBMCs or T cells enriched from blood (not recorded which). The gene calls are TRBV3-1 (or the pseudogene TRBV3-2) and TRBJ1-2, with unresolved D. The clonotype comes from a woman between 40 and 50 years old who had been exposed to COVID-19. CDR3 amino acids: CASSQAVNYGYTF. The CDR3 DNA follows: TGTGCCAGCAGCCAAGCAGTTAACTATGGCTACACCTTC.